This passage covers 7 T cell receptor beta chains from one sample sequenced in a study of blood T cell repertoires in COVID-19. Here immunoSEQ multiplex PCR was the method, and the copy in TCRdb shows in-frame clones only, minus some. There are roughly 190,000 clones in the sample; about 85% occur only once, and 20% to 25% lies in the top ten. The sample comprised PBMCs or T cells enriched from blood (not recorded which). The receptors were sampled from a woman in her forties in a cohort exposed to, infected with or recovered from COVID-19 (not recorded which).

The chain carries TRBV6-5 and TRBJ2-2, with TRBD2 matching over 11 bases. The CDR3 runs to 14 residues. Germline lookup yields CDR1 MNHEY and CDR2 SVGAGI. V shed 10 bases and J 4 bases; nucleotides not matched to a gene: 5. This CDR3 is CATRLAGLTGELFF. The DNA of the CDR3 is TGTGCCACACGACTAGCGGGGCTCACCGGGGAGCTGTTTTTT.

The J gene is TRBJ1-5, the V gene TRBV21-1; the D call of TRBD1 is as the table states it, not checked on the DNA. TRBV21-1 is reported as a pseudogene. This CDR3 has 20 amino acids. As DNA, the CDR3 is TGTGCCAGCAGGCTCAGAAGCAAAGCCCTCCGTGCAGGGGAAAATCAGCCCCAGCATTTT. Translation: CASRLRSKALRAGENQPQHF.

This sequence joins TRBV4-2 and TRBJ2-3; 9 nucleotides match TRBD2. V lost 1 base, J lost 2 bases, and 10 bases stayed unmatched. The CDR3 is made up of 18 amino acids. Germline V CDR1 and CDR2: LGHNA, YNFKEQ. In nucleotides, the CDR3 is TGTGCCAGCAGCCAAGGATTATTTCTAGCGGGGAACACAGATACGCAGTATTTT. This translates into CASSQGLFLAGNTDTQYF.

Here the CDR3 DNA reads TGTGCCAGCAGCCCGCCGGGACAGGGGATCTATGGCTACACCTTC. Protein product: CASSPPGQGIYGYTF. V usage is TRBV7-9 and J usage is TRBJ1-2, with TRBD1 identical over 10 bases. J gave up 4 bases and V 5 bases, and 7 bases lay outside the gene matches. This CDR3 comprises 15 residues. CDR1 SEHNR and CDR2 FQNEAQ come from the germline V gene (reference sequence).

The chain combines TRBV4-1 with TRBJ1-4, with TRBD1 matching 8 bases. Unmatched junction bases numbered 10, after V lost 5 bases and J lost 5 bases. The CDR3 totals 16 residues. Germline V gene data show CDR1 as MGHRA and CDR2 as YSYEKL. The CDR3 nucleotides read TGCGCCAGCAGCTCACACCCGGGACAGGAGAATGAAAAACTGTTTTTT. Protein product: CASSSHPGQENEKLFF.

This rearrangement joins TRBV5-4 to TRBJ2-5; D remains ambiguous. The CDR3 loop spans 12 amino acids. The germline V and J ends were trimmed by 3 bases and 5 bases, with 8 bases remaining between them. Looked up from germline, CDR1 is SGHNT and CDR2 is YYREEE (reference sequence). The CDR3 region has the DNA TGTGCCAGCAGCTCCTCTTCCGAGACCCAGTACTTC. Residues: CASSSSSETQYF.

The V call is TRBV5-1, the J call TRBJ1-3; no clear D. The CDR3 has 17 amino acids. Trimming took 0 bases from V and 0 from J, leaving 13 bases between them. Germline V gives CDR1 SGHRS, CDR2 YFSETQ. Here the CDR3 DNA reads TGCGCCAGCAGCTTGGGGCCTGGACTCAACTCTGGAAACACCATATATTTT. Translated, it gives CASSLGPGLNSGNTIYF.